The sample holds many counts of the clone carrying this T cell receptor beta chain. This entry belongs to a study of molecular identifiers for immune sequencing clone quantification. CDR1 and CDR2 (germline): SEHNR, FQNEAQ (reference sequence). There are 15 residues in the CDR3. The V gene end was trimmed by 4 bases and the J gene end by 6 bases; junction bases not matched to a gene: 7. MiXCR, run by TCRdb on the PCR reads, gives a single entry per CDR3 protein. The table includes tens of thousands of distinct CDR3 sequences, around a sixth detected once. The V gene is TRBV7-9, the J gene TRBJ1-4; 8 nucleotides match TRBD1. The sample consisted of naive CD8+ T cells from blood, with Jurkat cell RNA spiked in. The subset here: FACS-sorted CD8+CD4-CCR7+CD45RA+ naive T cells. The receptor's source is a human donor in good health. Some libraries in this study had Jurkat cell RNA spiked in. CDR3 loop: CASSSVTGDYEKLFF. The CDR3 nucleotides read TGTGCCAGCAGCTCGGTGACAGGGGATTATGAAAAACTGTTTTTT.